The T cell receptor beta chain described here comes from a study of Graves' ophthalmopathy and Graves' hyperthyroidism. CDR3 length: 16 residues. Deletions cut 2 bases from V and 4 bases from J, with 15 bases between. The germline CDR1 and CDR2 sequences are SGHAT and FQNNGV. This clonotype was found many times. Amplification of TCR beta CDR3 regions used RNA transcripts. An initial RT-PCR round employing HTBI primers preceded a second-round multiplex PCR. TCRdb re-called the multiplex PCR reads with MiXCR, one entry per CDR3 protein. The sample has about 500,000 distinct CDR3 sequences; about an eighth are singletons.

The receptor was isolated from a woman in her twenties or thirties with Graves' ophthalmopathy. The chain recombines TRBV11-2 with TRBJ1-5; D may be TRBD1 (6 bases). Sequenced sample: blood. CDR3 sequence reads: CASSLNTGLGNQPQHF. CDR3 coding DNA: TGTGCCAGCAGCTTAAATACAGGGTTGGGGAATCAGCCCCAGCATTTT. Full variable domain (outside the CDR3, taken from reference TRBV11-2 and TRBJ1-5): EAGVAQSPRYKIIEKRQSVAFWCNPISGHATLYWYQQILGQGPKLLIQFQNNGVVDDSQLPKDRFSAERLKGVDSTLKIQPAKLEDSAVYLCASSLNTGLGNQPQHFGDGTRLSIL.